The rows below give T cell receptor beta chains drawn from one sample of a study of T cells in Graves' hyperthyroidism and ophthalmopathy. TCRdb reprocessed the multiplex PCR reads via MiXCR and lists one record per CDR3 protein. The repertoire holds some 400,000 distinct CDR3 sequences, with approximately 19% as singletons. Input material: blood. The source is a woman younger than 30 with Graves' hyperthyroidism. Both conserved end residues are part of each CDR3. Each record gives: CDR3 DNA, CDR3 protein, D gene, J gene, V gene, clone size. D genes are given only for firm matches. The size of a clone is reported for some rows only, either as once, few or many, or as a class for expanded clones.

TGTGCCAGCAGCTTGGCCAGCAACTATGGCTACACCTTC CASSLASNYGYTF . TRBJ1-2 TRBV5-4 many
TGTGCCAGCAGTTTCAGGGAAGGTCATGGCTACACCTTC CASSFREGHGYTF . TRBJ1-2 TRBV12-3/TRBV12-4 many
TGTGCCAGCAGCTTGGGGACAGGGACGCTTAACTATGGCTACACCTTC CASSLGTGTLNYGYTF TRBD1 TRBJ1-2 TRBV5-4 many
TGCAGTGCTAGCGGACCTCAGCAGGGGGGCCCCAACACCGGGGAGCTGTTTTTT CSASGPQQGGPNTGELFF . TRBJ2-2 TRBV20-1 few
TGCAGCGTTGAAGGGCTAGCGGGGGGGAAAAAAGAGACCCAGTACTTC CSVEGLAGGKKETQYF TRBD2 TRBJ2-5 TRBV29-1 many
TGTGCCAGCAGCTTGGCCTTGGGGGTGTTCACCGGGGAGCTGTTTTTT CASSLALGVFTGELFF . TRBJ2-2 TRBV5-5 .
TGTGCCAGCAGCCTGGGACAGGGGAGGAATGGCTACACCTTC CASSLGQGRNGYTF TRBD1 TRBJ1-2 TRBV12-3/TRBV12-4 .
TGCGCCAGCAGCCAAGATTCTAGCGGGGGTCAAGAGACCCAGTACTTC CASSQDSSGGQETQYF TRBD2 TRBJ2-5 TRBV4-1 .
TGTGCCAGCAGCTTAGACCCTTATAGCAATCAGCCCCAGCATTTT CASSLDPYSNQPQHF . TRBJ1-5 TRBV7-2 many
TGCAGTGCCCAGGGACAGGGTGCTTCCACCTTC CSAQGQGASTF TRBD1 TRBJ1-2 TRBV20-1 .
TGTGCCTGGAGTTGGGGGGCTGGCAATCAGCCCCAGCATTTT CAWSWGAGNQPQHF . TRBJ1-5 TRBV30 many
TGTGCCAGCAGTTTAAAGGTCGGGGGTTTCGTCGAGCAGTACTTC CASSLKVGGFVEQYF . TRBJ2-7 TRBV12-3/TRBV12-4 many
TGTGCCAGCAGCTTGGATCAGGGGGCGTGGGAGACCCAGTACTTC CASSLDQGAWETQYF TRBD1 TRBJ2-5 TRBV11-1 many
TGCGCCAGCAGCCAAGGCAGGGGACAGTCAGGCGAGCAGTACTTC CASSQGRGQSGEQYF TRBD1 TRBJ2-7 TRBV4-1 many
TGCGCCAGCAGCCCGGTCAGTTCGTTCGGCTACACCTTC CASSPVSSFGYTF . TRBJ1-2 TRBV5-1 .
TGTGCCAGCAGTTACTCCTACAGGATTCTCTCCTACGAGCAGTACTTC CASSYSYRILSYEQYF . TRBJ2-7 TRBV6-5 many
TGCGCCAGCAGCGAGACTAGCGGGGGACGGGGAGAGCAGTACTTC CASSETSGGRGEQYF TRBD2 TRBJ2-7 TRBV5-1 many
TGTGCCAGCAGTGAGCTGGGAGAGAAGAACACTGAAGCTTTCTTT CASSELGEKNTEAFF . TRBJ1-1 TRBV2 many
TGTGCCAGCAGCAGCCGGGACAGGGTGAACACCGGGGAGCTGCTTTTT CASSSRDRVNTGELLF TRBD1 TRBJ2-2 TRBV7-8 many
TGTGCCAGCAGCTTAGTAAGCAGTCCCCCCATGGGAGCTTTCTTT CASSLVSSPPMGAFF . TRBJ1-1 TRBV7-9 many
TGTGCCAGCAGCTCCCTAAGGGGGGCCGGGGAGCTGTTTTTT CASSSLRGAGELFF . TRBJ2-2 TRBV7-8 many
TGTGCCAGCAGGGTCCCGGGACGAGAGAGCACTGAAGCTTTCTTT CASRVPGRESTEAFF . TRBJ1-1 TRBV2 many
TGTGCCAGCAGCCAATCCTGGGACAGGGGGGCTCATTTTGAAGCTTTCTTT CASSQSWDRGAHFEAFF TRBD1 TRBJ1-1 TRBV3-1 few
TGCGCCAGCAGTACGGGACAGGCTAACTCCTACGAGCAGTACTTC CASSTGQANSYEQYF TRBD1 TRBJ2-7 TRBV10-1 .
TGTGCCAGCAGCTTACTAGCGGGAGGGCTGCGCCAAGAGACCCAGTACTTC CASSLLAGGLRQETQYF TRBD2 TRBJ2-5 TRBV12-3/TRBV12-4 .
TGTGCTAGTGGTTTGGCCCTACCGGGACAGGGTCATCAGCCCCAGCATTTT CASGLALPGQGHQPQHF TRBD1 TRBJ1-5 TRBV12-5 .
TGTGCCACCAGCCGAGACCCCCTCTCCTACGAGCAGTACTTC CATSRDPLSYEQYF . TRBJ2-7 TRBV15 many
TGTGCCAGCAGGTTGGGTAGCGGGGGCCAAGAGACCCAGTACTTC CASRLGSGGQETQYF TRBD2 TRBJ2-5 TRBV6-1 many
TGTGCCAGCGGGCCTCAGCCCCAGCATTTT CASGPQPQHF . TRBJ1-5 TRBV6-1 .
TGTGCCAGCTCGCGTACGACAGGGGCCACCTACGAGCAGTACTTC CASSRTTGATYEQYF TRBD1 TRBJ2-7 TRBV18 many
TGTGCCAGCTCACAGAGGGGTGCCAAAAACATTCAGTACTTC CASSQRGAKNIQYF . TRBJ2-4 TRBV18 many
TGTGCCAGCTCACCACTGCGGGGTCCCAAAAACATTCAGTACTTC CASSPLRGPKNIQYF . TRBJ2-4 TRBV18 .
TGTGCCAGTAGTAGGGAACCCGGGACGGGAAACACTGAAGCTTTCTTT CASSREPGTGNTEAFF . TRBJ1-1 TRBV19 .
TGTGCCAGCGGGCAGAAGCAGCCCCAGCATTTT CASGQKQPQHF . TRBJ1-5 TRBV6-5 many
TGTGCCAGCAGCTTAAACGACAGGGAGCAGTACTTC CASSLNDREQYF . TRBJ2-7 TRBV13 many
TGTGCCAGCAGGCAACAGGGGGCAGGAGGCTACACCTTC CASRQQGAGGYTF TRBD1 TRBJ1-2 TRBV2 many
TGTGCCAGCGGACTAGCGGGGTCCTACGAGCAGTACTTC CASGLAGSYEQYF TRBD2 TRBJ2-7 TRBV25-1 many
TGTGCCATCAGTGAACGGGGAGGGCAGCAGCCCCAGCATTTT CAISERGGQQPQHF . TRBJ1-5 TRBV10-3 many
TGTGCCAGCAGGTATACCTCCGGGACCCAGTACTTC CASRYTSGTQYF . TRBJ2-5 TRBV2 .
TGTGCCAGCAGTTCGTCGTCGGGTTACACTGAAGCTTTCTTT CASSSSSGYTEAFF . TRBJ1-1 TRBV28 many
TGTGCCAGCAGCGTAGAGGTCATCACGATCTATGGCTACACCTTC CASSVEVITIYGYTF . TRBJ1-2 TRBV9 many
TGTGCCAGCAGTTATGATGTGACGATCTATGGCTACACCTTC CASSYDVTIYGYTF . TRBJ1-2 TRBV6-2/TRBV6-3 few
TGTGCCACCGGTTTTTTAGGGACCCAGTACTTC CATGFLGTQYF . TRBJ2-5 TRBV6-1 many
TGCAGTGCTATTGGATTCCGGGGGTTGCGAGAGACCCAGTACTTC CSAIGFRGLRETQYF . TRBJ2-5 TRBV20-1 many
TGCGCCAGCAGCAGAAGACCGAAGGAGGCCAACGTCCTGACTTTC CASSRRPKEANVLTF . TRBJ2-6 TRBV5-1 few
TGTGCCAGCAGCCCTCCGCGGGGGTTCACTGAAGCTTTCTTT CASSPPRGFTEAFF . TRBJ1-1 TRBV12-3/TRBV12-4 .
TGTGCCAGCAGCGGGGGGACCATATCCAACACTGAAGCTTTCTTT CASSGGTISNTEAFF . TRBJ1-1 TRBV9 many
TGTGCCAGCAGTTACAAGGGGGCAACCAAAAACATTCAGTACTTC CASSYKGATKNIQYF TRBD1 TRBJ2-4 TRBV6-5 many
TGTGCCAGCAGCCAAGATTCGGGGGGGGCTTGGGAGACCCAGTACTTC CASSQDSGGAWETQYF TRBD2 TRBJ2-5 TRBV4-2 few
TGTGCCAGCAGTGTCGGACAGGGAGTCTACGAGCAGTACTTC CASSVGQGVYEQYF TRBD1 TRBJ2-7 TRBV25-1 .
TGCGCCAGCAGCTCAGACCTTTTGGGTATGCGGTATGGCTACACCTTC CASSSDLLGMRYGYTF . TRBJ1-2 TRBV5-1 many
TGTGCTAGTGGTTTGGTCCCCTACGAGCAGTACTTC CASGLVPYEQYF . TRBJ2-7 TRBV12-5 .
TGCAGCGTTGAAGTGGCGGGTCTGAGCTCCTACGAGCAGTACTTC CSVEVAGLSSYEQYF . TRBJ2-7 TRBV29-1 many
TGTGCCAGCAGTCTCGGGTATTCACCCCTCCACTTT CASSLGYSPLHF . TRBJ1-6 TRBV12-3/TRBV12-4 few
TGTGCCAGCACGGGGGATAGCAATCAGCCCCAGCATTTT CASTGDSNQPQHF . TRBJ1-5 TRBV6-5 many
TGCAGTGCTAGAGATCTACGAGTCTACGGCTACACCTTC CSARDLRVYGYTF . TRBJ1-2 TRBV20-1 many
TGTGCCAGCAGCCCAAGGCCAGACTACGAGCAGTACTTC CASSPRPDYEQYF . TRBJ2-7 TRBV7-2 .